These 16 T cell receptor beta chains came from one sample sequenced in a study of Graves' ophthalmopathy and Graves' hyperthyroidism. TCR beta CDR3 regions were amplified from RNA transcripts. RT-PCR with HTBI primers came first, then second-round multiplex PCR. MiXCR, run by TCRdb on the multiplex PCR reads, gives a single entry per CDR3 protein. The repertoire has fewer than 650,000 distinct CDR3 sequences, over 20% of them found once; the top ten carry roughly 7.4%. The sample consisted of peripheral blood. These TCRs come from a woman aged 18-35 years with stable Graves' hyperthyroidism. Some clones in this sample may be carry-over from other donors' samples.

This clonotype was found many times. J is TRBJ2-7 and V is TRBV20-1, with D unresolved. Germline V gene data show CDR1 as DFQATT and CDR2 as SNEGSKA (reference sequence). The V gene lost 2 bases and the J gene lost 1 base, with 9 bases spanning the gap. This CDR3 region has 13 residues. The CDR3 nucleotides are TGCAGTGCTAGACGGCGGTCATCCTACGAGCAGTACTTC. Amino acids: CSARRRSSYEQYF.

The rearrangement uses TRBV20-1 and TRBJ2-7; D unclear. The CDR3 has 11 amino acids. V was shortened by 1 base and J by 4 bases, with 5 bases between the two germline ends. The germline V gene has CDR1 DFQATT and CDR2 SNEGSKA (reference sequence). DNA of the CDR3: TGCAGTGCTAGAGCGGGTTACGAGCAGTACTTC. As protein: CSARAGYEQYF.

V gene TRBV28 combines with J gene TRBJ2-5; D call uncertain. Germline V gene lookup returns CDR1 MDHEN and CDR2 SYDVKM. V was pared by 8 bases and J by 0 bases, with 4 bases between. The CDR3 is 11 amino acids. CDR3 protein: CASLNQETQYF. CDR3 in DNA: TGTGCCAGCCTCAACCAAGAGACCCAGTACTTC.

This clonotype was observed at least ten times. The chain couples TRBV6-1 to TRBJ1-1; TRBD1 is a possible D gene (6 bases). The ends were cut back, 7 bases at V and 1 base at J, with 13 bases in the middle. Germline V CDR1 and CDR2: MNHNS, SASEGT. The CDR3 loop spans 14 amino acids. The CDR3 loop is CASKRQVWNTEAFF. CDR3 DNA sequence: TGTGCCAGCAAAAGACAGGTTTGGAACACTGAAGCTTTCTTT.

As DNA, the CDR3 is TGTGCCAGCAGCGGATGGGTGGGGGCTGGTTATGGCTACACCTTC. Residues: CASSGWVGAGYGYTF. V usage is TRBV28 and J usage is TRBJ1-2, with D perhaps matching TRBD1 (6 bases). Germline V lookup: CDR1 MDHEN, CDR2 SYDVKM. The CDR3 is 15 amino acids. Trimming shortened V by 6 bases and J by 5 bases, and 19 bases separated the two germline ends.

This clonotype appeared a few times. Without the conserved terminal phenylalanine or tryptophan, this CDR3 likely stems from a read error. The chain joins TRBV10-3 to TRBJ2-5, with D possibly matching TRBD2 (5 bases). Trimming removed 4 bases from V and 4 bases from J, with 16 bases in between. CDR1 is ENHRY, CDR2 SYGVKD, per germline. The CDR3 spans 15 residues. Here the CDR3 reads CAISGRDGVGETQYL. The CDR3 coding sequence is TGTGCCATCAGTGGTCGTGACGGGGTTGGAGAGACCCAGTACCTC.

Turning to this clonotype: A much larger clonotype is one base distant, so this may be a read error. The chain couples TRBV7-8 to TRBJ2-5, with unresolved D. The CDR3 extends over 13 amino acids. Germline lookup yields CDR1 SGHVS and CDR2 FQNEAQ. The V end was cut by 5 bases, the J end by 1 base, with 8 bases between. The CDR3 protein is CASSQDTQETQYF. In DNA form, the CDR3 reads TGTGCCAGCAGCCAAGACACCCAAGAGACCCAGTACTTC.

The sample holds many counts of this clonotype. This chain uses TRBV28 with TRBJ2-7; a weak D match, TRBD2 (6 bases). Germline loops: CDR1 MDHEN, CDR2 SYDVKM. The V and J ends lost 2 bases and 0 bases respectively, with 14 bases between them. This CDR3 is built from 16 residues. The CDR3 region is CASSLSAEGTSYEQYF. The CDR3 DNA reads as TGTGCCAGCAGTTTAAGCGCGGAGGGGACCTCCTACGAGCAGTACTTC.

This clonotype was counted many times. The V call is TRBV10-3, the J call TRBJ2-7, with D possibly being TRBD2 (6 bases). Germline V gene data show CDR1 as ENHRY and CDR2 as SYGVKD. The CDR3 is 13 residues long. V lost 0 bases and J 4 bases, leaving 7 bases between the germline ends. CDR3: CAISESEGYEQYF. The CDR3 nucleotides read TGTGCCATCAGTGAGTCGGAGGGGTACGAGCAGTACTTC.

The genes are TRBV6-2 or TRBV6-3 and TRBJ2-7; D unresolved. Germline loops: CDR1 MNHEY, CDR2 SVGEGT. This CDR3 has 12 residues. The ends were cut back, 8 bases at V and 4 bases at J, with 12 bases in the middle. CDR3 sequence reads: CASVGRFYEQYF. CDR3 bases: TGTGCCAGCGTCGGCAGATTTTACGAGCAGTACTTC.

The chain is built from TRBV5-1 and TRBJ1-1; 7 nucleotides agree with TRBD1. Germline CDR1 and CDR2: SGHRS and YFSETQ. V trimming: 6 bases; J trimming: 5 bases; junction bases outside the gene matches: 10. The CDR3 contains 14 residues. The CDR3 loop is CASTTGSGGTEAFF. The CDR3 region has the DNA TGCGCCAGCACCACAGGGTCAGGGGGGACTGAAGCTTTCTTT.

This clonotype was observed many times. The CDR3 loop is CASITTPRTQPQHF. CDR3 coding DNA: TGTGCCAGCATCACAACGCCGAGGACTCAGCCCCAGCATTTT. The rearrangement uses TRBV28 and TRBJ1-5; D remains unclear. The CDR3 length is 14 residues. V shed 7 bases and J shed 6 bases, with 16 bases lying between them. CDR1 is MDHEN, CDR2 SYDVKM, per germline.

Many counts were recorded for this clonotype. The genes are TRBV6-5 and TRBJ1-1; no firm D call. The CDR3 has 14 residues. Per the germline V gene, CDR1 is MNHEY and CDR2 is SVGAGI. The V end lost 0 bases, the J end lost 1 base, and 6 bases lay between the germline ends. The CDR3 nucleotides are TGTGCCAGCAGTTACTCGGAGCCGAACACTGAAGCTTTCTTT. This sequence encodes CASSYSEPNTEAFF.

The V gene is TRBV6-5, the J gene TRBJ1-1; D is unclear. Germline V CDR1 and CDR2: MNHEY, SVGAGI. The CDR3 loop spans 15 amino acids. V lost 0 bases to trimming and J lost 7 bases, with 15 bases between them. The CDR3 region is CASSYSEEGINEAFF. CDR3 DNA sequence: TGTGCCAGCAGTTACTCTGAGGAAGGGATTAATGAAGCTTTCTTT.

This clonotype has only a few counts. CDR3 coding DNA: TGCGCCAGCAGCCGAGACGGGACTAGCGGCTCTGGGGCCAACGTCCTGACTTTC. Encoded protein: CASSRDGTSGSGANVLTF. V usage is TRBV5-1 and J usage is TRBJ2-6; 11 positions agree with TRBD2. This CDR3 is 18 amino acids long. V was pared by 4 bases and J by 0 bases, with 6 bases of the junction left unmatched. CDR1 SGHRS and CDR2 YFSETQ come from the germline V gene.

This clonotype was recorded a few times. The V call is TRBV20-1, the J call TRBJ1-2; D is unresolved. This CDR3 is built from 14 residues. Germline-derived CDR1 and CDR2 are DFQATT and SNEGSKA (reference sequence). V lost 3 bases, J lost 0 bases, and 11 bases lay in between. CDR3 in amino acids: CSASFVSANYGYTF. The CDR3 DNA reads as TGCAGTGCTAGTTTCGTCAGCGCTAACTATGGCTACACCTTC.